This T cell receptor beta chain was sequenced for a study of T cells in Graves' hyperthyroidism and ophthalmopathy. Turning to the study itself: Once the initial diagnosis was made, peripheral blood was obtained before any treatment.

Overall study results and limits: Classification by a 13 V-J model distinguished ophthalmopathy from stable hyperthyroidism.

TCR beta CDR3 region amplification was performed from RNA transcripts. Carried out on the TCR CDR3, a first-round RT-PCR used the HTBI primer set. TCRdb analysed the multiplex PCR reads with MiXCR anew, one entry per CDR3 protein. The sample lists hundreds of thousands of distinct CDR3 sequences, roughly 14% occurring once. This clonotype was counted at least ten times. Its antigen is unidentified. Diagnoses used clinical symptoms, serum thyroxine and TRAb, thyroid ultrasound and orbital computed tomography. Material: blood. This receptor was taken from a woman aged 18 to 35 with Graves' hyperthyroidism.

Here the CDR3 DNA reads TGTGCCAGCAGCTTAGGACTAGCGTTTAATGAGCAGTTCTTC. Translated, it gives CASSLGLAFNEQFF. The chain is built from TRBV11-3 and TRBJ2-1, with TRBD2 matching over 8 bases. Trimming removed 1 base from V and 7 bases from J; junction bases left unmatched: 3. The germline CDR1 and CDR2 sequences are SGHNT and YENEEA. This CDR3 has 14 amino acids.